A single sample gave rise to the 7 T cell receptor beta chains below, sequenced in a study of T-cell reconstitution after alpha-beta-depleted transplantation in children. Unique molecular identifiers were used in preparing the TCRbeta library. TCRdb reprocessed the PCR reads via MiXCR and lists one record per CDR3 protein. The sample includes 240,000 or so distinct CDR3 sequences, 12% of them seen just once. Sequences were derived from PBMCs from the stem cell graft donor, sampled from the stem cell graft. Receptors were obtained from a human donor who donated a stem cell graft to a child with acute lymphoblastic leukemia.

The chain recombines TRBV6-1 with TRBJ2-3; no reliable D call. CDR3 length: 16 residues. Trimming took off 2 bases at V and 0 bases at J, with 12 bases between the two ends. The germline V gene encodes CDR1 MNHNS and CDR2 SASEGT. For the CDR3, the DNA is TGTGCCAGCAGTGAATTTACATCCTCTAGCACAGATACGCAGTATTTT. Protein product: CASSEFTSSSTDTQYF.

This clonotype was recorded at least ten times. V and J are TRBV9 and TRBJ1-2; D unclear. CDR1 is SGDLS, CDR2 YYNGEE, per germline. The length of the CDR3 is 13 residues. The V end lost 0 bases, the J end lost 11 bases, and 14 bases lay between the germline ends. The CDR3 DNA is TGTGCCAGCAGCGTAGCGTCGGAACGCGCTTACACCTTC. This codes for CASSVASERAYTF. Looking up the rest from reference TRBV9 and TRBJ1-2 gives the full variable domain: DSGVTQTPKHLITATGQRVTLRCSPRSGDLSVYWYQQSLDQGLQFLIQYYNGEERAKGNILERFSAQQFPDLHSELNLSSLELGDSALYFCASSVASERAYTFGSGTRLTVV.

In its sample, this clonotype is medium-sized. The genes are TRBV7-2 and TRBJ1-4; 7 positions agree with TRBD1. The CDR3 spans 15 residues. Germline V lookup: CDR1 SGHTA, CDR2 FQGNSA. Trimming took 5 bases from V and 7 from J; bases not matched to a gene: 10. CDR3 region: CASSPRRGRSEKLFF. The CDR3 DNA follows: TGTGCCAGCAGCCCCCGGAGGGGGCGCTCTGAAAAACTGTTTTTT.

CDR3 bases: TGTGCCAGCAGTTTACCGACCCACGGGCCGTACGAGCAGTACTTC. It is translated as CASSLPTHGPYEQYF. The gene calls are TRBV12-3 or TRBV12-4 and TRBJ2-7, with D uncertain. V dropped 2 bases and J dropped 4 bases, with 15 bases sitting between them. The CDR3 covers 15 residues.

At least ten counts were recorded for this clonotype. This chain links TRBV29-1 with TRBJ2-7; weak D call: TRBD1 (7 bases). V lost 6 bases and J 2 bases, leaving 23 bases between the germline ends. The CDR3 consists of 16 residues. CDR1 SQVTM and CDR2 ANQGSEA come from the germline V gene. The CDR3 region has the DNA TGCAGCGTAACGCAGGGACGGAGGGGGCAGGCCTACGAGCAGTACTTC. Amino acids: CSVTQGRRGQAYEQYF.

This clonotype was detected ten times or more. The chain employs TRBV10-3 and TRBJ2-7, with TRBD1 as a possible D gene (5 bases). Trimming shortened V by 5 bases and J by 2 bases, and 7 bases separated the two germline ends. Germline CDR1 reads ENHRY; CDR2 reads SYGVKD. The CDR3 extends over 12 amino acids. The CDR3 reads CAISQGTYEQYF. CDR3 sequence (DNA): TGTGCCATCAGTCAGGGTACCTACGAGCAGTACTTC.

This clonotype was recorded at least ten times. V usage is TRBV7-8 and J usage is TRBJ2-7; 7 nucleotides align to TRBD1. The ends lost 5 bases at V and 6 bases at J; junction bases unmatched: 13. This CDR3 has 15 amino acids. Germline CDR1 and CDR2: SGHVS and FQNEAQ. This chain's CDR3 is CASSEYRGPSFEQYF. The DNA for the CDR3 is TGTGCCAGCAGCGAATACAGGGGCCCCAGTTTCGAGCAGTACTTC.